A single sample gave rise to the 18 T cell receptor beta chains below, sequenced in a study of a mutant IDH1 vaccine in newly diagnosed glioma. Documented time point: week 5, during vaccination. Vaccine doses each comprised 300 ug of mutant IDH1 20-mer peptide, with topical imiquimod. Libraries were prepared by immunoSEQ multiplex PCR; TCRdb keeps only in-frame clonotypes and omits some of them. The sample has some 55,000 clones; 85% to 90% are singletons. These receptors have no known antigen. The sample consisted of PBMCs, taken from a glioma patient whose treatment included an IDH1 peptide vaccine. These TCRs come from a woman in her thirties or forties with glioma.

The chain is built from TRBV20-1 and TRBJ1-4; D call uncertain. Germline values: CDR1 DFQATT, CDR2 SNEGSKA (reference sequence). Trimming left V 8 bases short and J 8 bases short, with 12 bases between. CDR3 size: 11 residues. CDR3 protein: CSPLRGEKLFF. The CDR3 coding sequence is TGCAGTCCCTTGAGAGGGGAAAAACTGTTTTTT.

The rearrangement uses TRBV2 and TRBJ2-7; the D gene is possibly TRBD1 (6 bases). In germline, CDR1 is SNHLY, CDR2 FYNNEI. Trimming stripped 8 bases from V and 7 bases from J, with 18 bases between. CDR3 size: 13 residues. CDR3 nucleotides: TGTGCCAGCCTTGTTAGGGGGTCGTATGAGCAGTACTTC. Its protein product is CASLVRGSYEQYF.

The rearrangement uses TRBV5-1 and TRBJ1-2, with D possibly TRBD1 on 6 matching bases. Germline V gene lookup returns CDR1 SGHRS and CDR2 YFSETQ. The CDR3 consists of 14 residues. The V end lost 0 bases, the J end lost 4 bases, and 10 bases lay between the germline ends. The CDR3 nucleotides read TGCGCCAGCAGCTTGGGGGGGCTTAGCTATGGCTACACCTTC. Encoded protein: CASSLGGLSYGYTF.

This clone was detected only a few times. This CDR3 is CASSLSEFYGYTF. The CDR3 bases are TGCGCCAGCAGCTTAAGTGAGTTCTATGGCTACACCTTC. The V gene is TRBV5-1, the J gene TRBJ1-2; no reliable D call. This CDR3 contains 13 residues. The V gene lost 2 bases and the J gene lost 4 bases, with 9 bases spanning the gap. Germline V gives CDR1 SGHRS, CDR2 YFSETQ.

The chain carries TRBV30 and TRBJ2-1, with a weak D call TRBD2 (6 bases). The CDR3 length is 15 residues. Germline values: CDR1 GTSNPN, CDR2 SVGIG (reference sequence). Trimming pared 5 bases from V and 6 bases from J, leaving 20 bases between. CDR3 sequence reads: CAWDRTTKKGNEQFF. DNA for the CDR3: TGTGCCTGGGATAGGACTACTAAAAAAGGCAATGAGCAGTTCTTC.

The chain couples TRBV11-2 to TRBJ2-7, with TRBD2 matching 11 bases. Germline CDR1 is SGHAT and CDR2 is FQNNGV. With V trimmed by 7 bases and J by 5 bases, 13 bases remained unmatched. This CDR3 is 16 amino acids long. CDR3 loop: CASTPRLAGRGNEQYF. CDR3 coding DNA: TGTGCCAGCACCCCGCGACTAGCGGGAAGAGGTAACGAGCAGTACTTC.

V and J are TRBV5-1 and TRBJ2-3; D call uncertain. The CDR3 is 12 amino acids. V dropped 0 bases and J dropped 2 bases, with 1 base sitting between them. Germline V gene data show CDR1 as SGHRS and CDR2 as YFSETQ. The CDR3 sequence: CASSLDTDTQYF. In DNA, the CDR3 is TGCGCCAGCAGCTTGGACACAGATACGCAGTATTTT.

The chain has TRBV19 and TRBJ1-4, with D perhaps TRBD1 (6 bases). The CDR3 runs to 16 residues. The germline V and J ends were trimmed by 6 bases and 11 bases, with 25 bases remaining between them. CDR1 and CDR2 from the germline V gene are LNHDA and SQIVND (reference sequence). As DNA, the CDR3 is TGTGCCAGTAGAATACGCGCCAGGGGAATCCCTCAGAAACTGTTTTTT. Protein sequence: CASRIRARGIPQKLFF.

Only a few counts were recorded for this clone. V and J are TRBV4-1 and TRBJ2-7, with D unclear. Germline V CDR1 and CDR2: MGHRA, YSYEKL. The CDR3 is made up of 16 amino acids. The V gene lost 0 bases and the J gene lost 4 bases, with 16 bases spanning the gap. The CDR3 sequence: CASSQDRTSGSYEQYF. CDR3 DNA sequence: TGCGCCAGCAGCCAAGATCGGACCTCCGGCAGTTACGAGCAGTACTTC.

This clone is a singleton in its sample. The chain carries TRBV5-8 and TRBJ2-5, with 8 bases identical to TRBD1. After removal of 4 bases from V and 2 bases from J, the junction contained 4 bases not matched to a gene. The CDR3 loop spans 14 amino acids. The germline V gene has CDR1 SGHTS and CDR2 YDEGEE. The CDR3 region is CASSAGQGQETQYF. CDR3 DNA: TGTGCCAGCAGCGCAGGACAGGGACAAGAGACCCAGTACTTC. The entire variable domain, with the rest obtained from reference TRBV5-8 and TRBJ2-5, is as follows: EAGVTQSPTHLIKTRGQQATLRCSPISGHTSVYWYQQALGLGLQFLLWYDEGEERNRGNFPPRFSGRQFPNYSSELNVNALELEDSALYLCASSAGQGQETQYFGPGTRLLVL.

The rearrangement joins TRBV7-9 to TRBJ2-7; D remains unclear. Germline CDR1 reads SEHNR; CDR2 reads FQNEAQ (reference sequence). The CDR3 has 13 residues. Trimming left V 1 base short and J 12 bases short, with 16 bases between. CDR3 DNA sequence: TGTGCCAGCAGCTTAGATAGTCTCAACCCCGTGTACTTC. Residues: CASSLDSLNPVYF.

The chain employs TRBV4-1 and TRBJ2-3, with TRBD2 matching over 9 bases. The junction had 9 bases not matched to a gene; V was cut back by 10 bases and J by 4 bases. Germline CDR1 is MGHRA and CDR2 is YSYEKL. The CDR3 contains 14 residues. CDR3 nucleotide sequence: TGCGCCACTGGCAAGGCGGGAGGGCCAGATACGCAGTATTTT. Its protein product is CATGKAGGPDTQYF.

The chain uses TRBV5-4 and TRBJ1-2, with D perhaps TRBD1 (5 bases). Trimming stripped 4 bases from V and 1 base from J, with 11 bases between. From germline, CDR1 is SGHNT and CDR2 YYREEE (reference sequence). CDR3 length: 14 amino acids. The CDR3: CASSGGPLNYGYTF. The DNA for the CDR3 is TGTGCCAGCAGCGGGGGACCCCTTAACTATGGCTACACCTTC.

The V gene is TRBV20-1, the J gene TRBJ2-5; D is ambiguous. CDR3 length equals 11 residues. Deletions cut 3 bases from V and 5 bases from J, with 7 bases between. Germline V gene lookup returns CDR1 DFQATT and CDR2 SNEGSKA (reference sequence). CDR3 residues: CSASERETQYF. The DNA for the CDR3 is TGCAGTGCTAGCGAAAGGGAGACCCAGTACTTC.

The chain has TRBV5-4 and TRBJ1-4, with no clear D. Trimming left V 4 bases short and J 5 bases short, with 6 bases between. The CDR3 loop spans 12 amino acids. Germline loops: CDR1 SGHNT, CDR2 YYREEE (reference sequence). The CDR3 protein is CASSRSNEKLFF. In DNA, the CDR3 is TGTGCCAGCAGCCGCAGCAATGAAAAACTGTTTTTT.

The CDR3 here is CASSLGFVLGPTVKETQYF. CDR3 sequence (DNA): TGTGCCAGCAGCTTAGGGTTCGTCTTAGGACCCACGGTTAAAGAGACCCAGTACTTC. The V gene is TRBV7-2, the J gene TRBJ2-5; no clear D gene. The CDR3 is 19 residues long. CDR1 and CDR2 (germline): SGHTA, FQGNSA. Deletions cut 1 base from V and 3 bases from J, with 24 bases between.

The chain has TRBV2 and TRBJ2-4; D not certain. The CDR3 extends over 17 amino acids. The germline V and J ends were trimmed by 1 base and 0 bases, with 13 bases remaining between them. The germline V gene encodes CDR1 SNHLY and CDR2 FYNNEI. DNA of the CDR3: TGTGCCAGCAGTGAAGAACTGGGTGTGGTAGCCAAAAACATTCAGTACTTC. Its protein product is CASSEELGVVAKNIQYF.

CDR3 loop: CASSMADYSNQPQHF. In nucleotides, the CDR3 is TGTGCCAGTAGTATGGCAGATTATAGCAATCAGCCCCAGCATTTT. The chain links TRBV19 to TRBJ1-5, with D unresolved. Germline assignment: CDR1 LNHDA and CDR2 SQIVND (reference sequence). V was pared by 3 bases and J by 0 bases, with 9 bases between. This CDR3 comprises 15 residues.